The 17 T cell receptor beta chains below all came from one sample that was sequenced in a study of CD8 T cells in ankylosing spondylitis. Via MiXCR, TCRdb re-called the 5' RACE reads, giving one row per CDR3 protein. The sample shows 250,000 or so distinct CDR3 sequences, roughly 10% of them seen only once. Sequenced: blood, either unsorted or a sorted T cell fraction (not recorded which). These receptor sequences come from a male donor with ankylosing spondylitis or in good health (not recorded which).

The sample holds a few counts of this clonotype. V usage is TRBV7-9 and J usage is TRBJ1-1; D is undetermined. The CDR3 runs to 16 residues. V lost 2 bases and J lost 0, with 13 bases in between. Germline-derived CDR1 and CDR2 are SEHNR and FQNEAQ (reference sequence). The CDR3 DNA sequence: TGTGCCAGCAGCTTACCGCGTTCCAGGATGAACACTGAAGCTTTCTTT. This gives the protein CASSLPRSRMNTEAFF.

At least ten counts were recorded for this clonotype. The gene calls are TRBV5-1 and TRBJ2-7; no clear D gene. The CDR3 length is 16 residues. V shed 0 bases and J shed 0 bases, with 13 bases lying between them. Germline V lookup: CDR1 SGHRS, CDR2 YFSETQ. As DNA, the CDR3 is TGCGCCAGCAGCTTGGTGTCTCAGTCCAACTCCTACGAGCAGTACTTC. Its translation is CASSLVSQSNSYEQYF. Full variable domain (missing parts from reference TRBV5-1 and TRBJ2-7): KAGVTQTPRYLIKTRGQQVTLSCSPISGHRSVSWYQQTPGQGLQFLFEYFSETQRNKGNFPGRFSGRQFSNSRSEMNVSTLELGDSALYLCASSLVSQSNSYEQYFGPGTRLTVT.

This clonotype was picked up many times. The rearrangement links TRBV15 to TRBJ2-1; D unclear. The CDR3 totals 13 residues. V was cut by 6 bases and J by 7 bases, with 13 bases left in between. Per the germline V gene, CDR1 is LNHNV and CDR2 is YYDKDF (reference sequence). The CDR3 DNA reads TGTGCCACCAGACCGTTAATGGTGAATGAGCAGTTCTTC. Translating gives CATRPLMVNEQFF.

This clonotype occurred many times. CDR3 in DNA: TGCAGTGCTATAGAGGGGGCTGGTGTCACTGAAGCTTTCTTT. Protein product: CSAIEGAGVTEAFF. The chain joins TRBV20-1 to TRBJ1-1, with 7 bases fitting TRBD1. J lost 4 bases, V lost 4 bases, and 9 bases had no gene match. The CDR3 is made up of 14 amino acids. Germline CDR1 and CDR2: DFQATT and SNEGSKA (reference sequence).

The CDR3: CASTLRGRITSSNQPQHF. DNA for the CDR3: TGTGCCAGTACCCTGCGGGGGCGTATAACCAGTAGCAATCAGCCCCAGCATTTT. This chain connects TRBV19 to TRBJ1-5; weak D call: TRBD1 (6 bases). The CDR3 runs 18 residues. The V and J ends lost 7 bases and 0 bases respectively, with 22 bases between them. Looked up from germline, CDR1 is LNHDA and CDR2 is SQIVND (reference sequence). Supplemented by reference TRBV19 and TRBJ1-5, the full variable domain reads DGGITQSPKYLFRKEGQNVTLSCEQNLNHDAMYWYRQDPGQGLRLIYYSQIVNDFQKGDIAEGYSVSREKKESFPLTVTSAQKNPTAFYLCASTLRGRITSSNQPQHFGDGTRLSIL.

This clonotype was observed a handful of times. The genes are TRBV28 and TRBJ1-1; TRBD1 is a possible D gene (5 bases). CDR1 and CDR2 from the germline V gene are MDHEN and SYDVKM. The CDR3 spans 13 residues. The ends were cut back, 1 base at V and 11 bases at J, with 14 bases in the middle. This chain's CDR3 is CASSLLIRVGAFF. The CDR3 DNA reads as TGTGCCAGCAGTTTATTGATCAGGGTAGGGGCTTTCTTT.

This clonotype was seen repeatedly, ten times or more. The chain links TRBV7-8 to TRBJ2-1; 11 bases line up with TRBD2. The V gene's germline CDR1 is SGHVS and CDR2 FQNEAQ. The V and J ends lost 5 bases and 4 bases, in that order; junction bases with no gene match: 7. CDR3 length: 16 residues. The DNA of the CDR3 is TGTGCCAGCAGCCACCGTAGGACTAGCGGGTACAATGAGCAGTTCTTC. This codes for CASSHRRTSGYNEQFF.

V is TRBV25-1 and J is TRBJ2-7; 11 bases are a match to TRBD1. Germline values: CDR1 MGHDK, CDR2 SYGVNS. The CDR3 is 16 residues long. The trim removed 4 bases at V and 4 bases at J, leaving 9 bases unmatched. The CDR3 region is CASSGDLGQGVYEQYF. Written as DNA, the CDR3 is TGTGCCAGCAGTGGAGACCTGGGACAGGGGGTATACGAGCAGTACTTC.

This clonotype was counted at least ten times. The V call is TRBV5-1, the J call TRBJ2-4; 7 nucleotides line up with TRBD1. J was trimmed by 8 bases and V by 5 bases; bases with no gene match: 10. CDR1 SGHRS and CDR2 YFSETQ come from the germline V gene. The CDR3 runs to 14 residues. CDR3 coding DNA: TGCGCCAGCAGTAGGGACAGCCTCCAGGACATTCAGTACTTC. Amino acid sequence: CASSRDSLQDIQYF.

This clonotype occurred many times. V gene TRBV5-1 combines with J gene TRBJ2-5; a weak D match, TRBD2 (7 bases). Germline assignment: CDR1 SGHRS and CDR2 YFSETQ. Trimming cost V 0 bases and J 0 bases, with 12 bases left between them. The CDR3 sequence is 16 residues long. CDR3 DNA: TGCGCCAGCAGCTTGGTAGGGGGGGCGTACCAAGAGACCCAGTACTTC. Protein sequence: CASSLVGGAYQETQYF. The variable domain in full, with the rest retrieved from reference TRBV5-1 and TRBJ2-5, is KAGVTQTPRYLIKTRGQQVTLSCSPISGHRSVSWYQQTPGQGLQFLFEYFSETQRNKGNFPGRFSGRQFSNSRSEMNVSTLELGDSALYLCASSLVGGAYQETQYFGPGTRLLVL.

This clonotype was found many times. The CDR3 protein is CASSFLGATDTQYF. In nucleotides, the CDR3 is TGCGCCAGCAGCTTCCTCGGGGCCACAGATACGCAGTATTTT. V and J are TRBV5-1 and TRBJ2-3; D is possibly TRBD1 or TRBD2 (5 bases each). V lost 2 bases, J lost 2 bases, and 9 bases lay in between. Germline V gene lookup returns CDR1 SGHRS and CDR2 YFSETQ. This CDR3 spans 14 amino acids.

The rearrangement links TRBV29-1 to TRBJ2-3, with 7 bases identical to TRBD2. CDR3 length: 14 amino acids. V shed 4 bases, J shed 7 bases, and the junction held 11 bases outside the gene matches. The V gene's germline CDR1 is SQVTM and CDR2 ANQGSEA. CDR3 sequence reads: CSVGAGTILNTQYF. The DNA for the CDR3 is TGCAGCGTTGGGGCCGGGACTATTTTAAATACGCAGTATTTT.

Of note for this clonotype: This may come from a read error, since a much larger clone is one base off. The rearrangement joins TRBV6-6 to TRBJ2-1; 8 bases fit TRBD2. V lost 6 bases, J lost 2 bases, and 0 bases stayed unmatched. The CDR3 is 13 residues long. The germline V gene encodes CDR1 MNHNY and CDR2 SVGAGI (reference sequence). CDR3 sequence: CASRTSAYNEQFF. The CDR3 DNA follows: TGTGCCAGCAGGACTAGCGCCTACAATGAGCAGTTCTTC.

This chain connects TRBV6-1 to TRBJ2-2; D is unresolved. CDR1 is MNHNS and CDR2 is SASEGT in the germline V gene. Between the trimmed V and J ends, which lost 2 bases and 2 bases, there was a span of 6 bases. CDR3 length: 14 amino acids. The CDR3 region is CASSEKGNTGELFF. The CDR3 bases are TGTGCCAGCAGTGAAAAGGGAAACACCGGGGAGCTGTTTTTT.

This chain uses TRBV29-1 with TRBJ2-5; D unclear. Trimming shortened V by 4 bases and J by 5 bases, and 17 bases separated the two germline ends. Per the germline V gene, CDR1 is SQVTM and CDR2 is ANQGSEA. The CDR3 length is 14 residues. CDR3 sequence: CSVAGLVVGETQYF. The DNA for the CDR3 is TGCAGCGTTGCGGGTCTCGTGGTAGGGGAGACCCAGTACTTC.

This clonotype appeared many times. The chain carries TRBV7-8 and TRBJ1-3; unclear D gene. The CDR3 length is 15 residues. V dropped 5 bases and J dropped 3 bases, with 14 bases sitting between them. Germline CDR1 SGHVS, CDR2 FQNEAQ. The CDR3 bases are TGTGCCAGCAGCACCGACACTGGAAGTGGAAACACCATATATTTT. Its protein product is CASSTDTGSGNTIYF.

The table lists this clonotype with many counts. The genes are TRBV27 and TRBJ2-7; D is unclear. The CDR3 extends over 12 amino acids. Trimming stripped 6 bases from V and 0 bases from J, with 6 bases between. Germline V gives CDR1 MNHEY, CDR2 SMNVEV (reference sequence). CDR3 nucleotide sequence: TGTGCCAGCAGATCCAACTCCTACGAGCAGTACTTC. Protein product: CASRSNSYEQYF.